The 15 T cell receptor beta chains listed next were all sequenced from one sample in a study of blood T cell repertoires in COVID-19. The assay was immunoSEQ multiplex PCR, and TCRdb's table has in-frame clones only and misses some. This table holds around 62,000 clones, 84% found once. Sequenced sample: peripheral blood. These receptors all stem from a man between 50 and 59 years old with active COVID-19.

This chain links TRBV4-2 with TRBJ2-6, with D perhaps matching TRBD2 (7 bases). The CDR3 totals 16 residues. Germline assignment: CDR1 LGHNA and CDR2 YNFKEQ. V was pared by 4 bases and J by 8 bases, with 18 bases between. The CDR3 nucleotides are TGTGCCAGCAGCCGAAGGGGGGGCGCAGGGACCAACGTCCTGACTTTC. Protein: CASSRRGGAGTNVLTF.

The chain uses TRBV7-6 and TRBJ1-2; D unresolved. CDR3 length: 14 residues. CDR1 is SGHVS and CDR2 is FNYEAQ in the germline V gene. V lost 8 bases and J 0 bases, leaving 13 bases between the germline ends. CDR3 bases: TGTGCCAGCGCCCCGACACTTGCTAACTATGGCTACACCTTC. Its translation: CASAPTLANYGYTF.

The chain employs TRBV19 and TRBJ1-1; the D is unclear. V lost 5 bases to trimming and J lost 8 bases, with 12 bases between them. CDR1 is LNHDA, CDR2 SQIVND, per germline (reference sequence). The CDR3 is 12 amino acids. CDR3 in amino acids: CASSYRALEAFF. The CDR3, as DNA: TGTGCCAGTAGTTACAGAGCATTAGAAGCTTTCTTT.

V gene TRBV7-2 combines with J gene TRBJ2-5, with TRBD1 matching over 7 bases. Germline CDR1 is SGHTA and CDR2 is FQGNSA. Unmatched junction bases numbered 6, after V lost 4 bases and J lost 4 bases. This CDR3 is 14 amino acids long. The DNA of the CDR3 is TGTGCCAGCAGCTCCTCGACAGGGATAGAGACCCAGTACTTC. Protein: CASSSSTGIETQYF.

This chain joins TRBV10-3 and TRBJ1-1; 8 bases fit TRBD1. In germline, CDR1 is ENHRY, CDR2 SYGVKD. V shed 6 bases and J 2 bases; nucleotides not matched to a gene: 8. The CDR3 is 15 residues long. Written as DNA, the CDR3 is TGTGCCATCAGCCGGAAGACAGGGGACAACACTGAAGCTTTCTTT. It codes for CAISRKTGDNTEAFF.

The chain is built from TRBV4-3 and TRBJ2-2, with D perhaps matching TRBD1 (5 bases). The CDR3 has 16 amino acids. V lost 0 bases, J lost 4 bases, and 12 bases lay in between. Germline V lookup: CDR1 LGHNA, CDR2 YSLEER. The CDR3 DNA is TGCGCCAGCAGCCAAGAAGGCTACCAGGGCACCGGGGAGCTGTTTTTT. The encoded protein is CASSQEGYQGTGELFF.

This chain uses TRBV28 with TRBJ2-7; D call uncertain. V shed 5 bases and J shed 4 bases, with 12 bases lying between them. In germline, CDR1 is MDHEN, CDR2 SYDVKM. The CDR3 loop spans 13 amino acids. In DNA, the CDR3 is TGTGCCAGCAGTACCCCCCGCCAGTACGAGCAGTACTTC. This encodes CASSTPRQYEQYF.

The chain recombines TRBV7-6 with TRBJ1-1; 7 bases match TRBD1. V lost 4 bases, J lost 4 bases, and 9 bases stayed unmatched. The CDR3 is 15 residues long. CDR1 SGHVS and CDR2 FNYEAQ come from the germline V gene. CDR3 sequence reads: CASSSATGVRTEAFF. The CDR3 nucleotides are TGTGCCAGCAGCTCCGCTACAGGGGTTCGCACTGAAGCTTTCTTT.

J is TRBJ1-1 and V is TRBV2; D ambiguous. Germline V gene sequence: CDR1 SNHLY, CDR2 FYNNEI. Trimming took 4 bases from V and 1 from J, leaving 7 bases between them. The CDR3 contains 13 residues. The CDR3 DNA reads TGTGCCAGCAGTGTCGGCGGGAACACTGAAGCTTTCTTT. The encoded protein is CASSVGGNTEAFF. Using reference TRBV2 and TRBJ1-1 for the parts outside the CDR3, the full variable domain is EPEVTQTPSHQVTQMGQEVILRCVPISNHLYFYWYRQILGQKVEFLVSFYNNEISEKSEIFDDQFSVERPDGSNFTLKIRSTKLEDSAMYFCASSVGGNTEAFFGQGTRLTVV.

J is TRBJ2-1 and V is TRBV5-4; D possibly corresponds to TRBD2 (5 bases). V lost 0 bases to trimming and J lost 14 bases, with 12 bases between them. The CDR3 runs to 12 residues. Germline CDR1 and CDR2: SGHNT and YYREEE (reference sequence). CDR3 DNA: TGTGCCAGCAGCTTGGGAACTACGCGGGAGTTCTTC. This codes for CASSLGTTREFF. Full variable domain (rest looked up from reference TRBV5-4 and TRBJ2-1): ETGVTQSPTHLIKTRGQQVTLRCSSQSGHNTVSWYQQALGQGPQFIFQYYREEENGRGNFPPRFSGLQFPNYSSELNVNALELDDSALYLCASSLGTTREFFGPGTRLTVL.

This chain links TRBV7-2 with TRBJ2-3, with 9 bases fitting TRBD2. The CDR3 consists of 19 residues. Per the germline V gene, CDR1 is SGHTA and CDR2 is FQGNSA. Trimming cost V 2 bases and J 0 bases; bases outside gene matches: 12. CDR3 DNA sequence: TGTGCCAGCAGCTTATCTGGGGTGGCGGGGGGGCGGAGCACAGATACGCAGTATTTT. It specifies CASSLSGVAGGRSTDTQYF. The complete variable domain, with remaining parts taken from reference TRBV7-2 and TRBJ2-3, reads GAGVSQSPSNKVTEKGKDVELRCDPISGHTALYWYRQSLGQGLEFLIYFQGNSAPDKSGLPSDRFSAERTGGSVSTLTIQRTQQEDSAVYLCASSLSGVAGGRSTDTQYFGPGTRLTVL.

The CDR3 is CASSPLAGVGVYEQYF. As DNA, the CDR3 is TGTGCCAGCAGCCCTCTAGCGGGAGTGGGGGTCTACGAGCAGTACTTC. J is TRBJ2-7 and V is TRBV11-2; 10 nucleotides align to TRBD2. Germline V CDR1 and CDR2: SGHAT, FQNNGV. Trimming cost V 5 bases and J 3 bases; bases outside gene matches: 10. The CDR3 has 16 residues.

The chain uses TRBV6-4 and TRBJ2-1; TRBD2 matches 8 bases. Germline CDR1 MRHNA, CDR2 SNTAGT. V shed 4 bases and J 0 bases; nucleotides not matched to a gene: 2. The CDR3 is 15 residues long. CDR3 residues: CASSAAGDSYNEQFF. The CDR3 DNA reads TGTGCCAGCAGTGCAGCGGGGGACTCCTACAATGAGCAGTTCTTC.

This chain uses TRBV7-9 with TRBJ1-1, with unresolved D. This CDR3 comprises 13 residues. The germline V and J ends were trimmed by 5 bases and 11 bases, with 18 bases remaining between them. Per the germline V gene, CDR1 is SEHNR and CDR2 is FQNEAQ (reference sequence). The CDR3 bases are TGTGCCAGCAGCAGGCCGGACTTAGGTGAGGCTTTCTTT. Protein product: CASSRPDLGEAFF.

The chain carries TRBV27 and TRBJ2-1; tentatively, D is TRBD2 (6 bases). There are 15 residues in the CDR3. V was clipped by 7 bases and J by 7 bases, with 20 bases between them. Germline V gives CDR1 MNHEY, CDR2 SMNVEV (reference sequence). CDR3 DNA sequence: TGTGCCAGCACCCAGACTAGTGTCTTTGGGAATGAGCAGTTCTTC. Translated, it gives CASTQTSVFGNEQFF.